This T cell receptor beta chain was identified in a study of PD-1 blockade in classical Hodgkin lymphoma (dated by TCRdb to 2018 to 2020). General notes on the study: Nivolumab dosing was 3 mg/kg intravenously every 2 weeks, continuing until either disease progression or unacceptable toxicity. A peripheral blood immune signature of response to PD-1 blockade in classical Hodgkin lymphoma was defined using TCR beta sequencing and CyTOF. The research as a whole found: Among trial patients, those achieving complete response had baseline diversity similar to that of newly diagnosed patients, while diversity was significantly lower in partial responders and progressors. Diversity was lower in patients who began nivolumab less than 1 year after ASCT, so these patients were left out of later analyses to avoid confounding by immune reconstitution. By C4D1, a significant rise was seen in CD4+ TCR diversity but not in CD8+ TCR diversity (p=0.0027 vs p=0.16), and the rise was most apparent among complete responders (p=0.02). Baseline TCR diversity was reported as lower in newly diagnosed patients than in healthy donors, and lower still in relapsed/refractory patients. The study was limited to a single clinical trial cohort, and causes of repertoire differences, possibly disease activity or prior therapy, remained undefined.

The Qiagen DNeasy kit was used to extract genomic DNA from unsorted PBMCs and from the negatively selected CD4+ and CD8+ fractions. TCR beta CDR3 regions were subjected to amplification by immunoSEQ multiplex PCR with primers that anneal to V and J segments. A synthetic immune receptor repertoire was used to minimize amplification bias, and any remaining bias was removed computationally after sequencing. The original methods were these. Repertoire diversity was quantified as the Shannon entropy index using custom Python scripts. Unsorted, CD4+ and CD8+ repertoires were analyzed separately, except in combined analyses where CD4+ and CD8+ sequences were merged in silico. Clonal expansion was defined as a frequency increase of at least 2-fold after treatment compared with C1D1, and clones undetected at baseline were assigned a pseudocount of 0.5. Singleton clones were defined as clones with 0 or 1 copy at C1D1, and non-singleton clones were defined as clones with 2 or more copies. Clones expanded in unsorted samples were assigned a CD4+, CD8+ or unknown annotation through matching of protein sequences in sorted samples from the same patient. Wilcoxon tests were applied to paired samples to test diversity changes from C1D1 to C4D1. TCRdb obtained this table from immuneACCESS and retained in-frame rearrangements with V and J assigned. These tables miss some clones; where compared with another copy, unresolved V genes account for less than half of the shortfall, and the remainder is unexplained. V and J calls and clone size are those listed in that table; D and trimming were worked out from the DNA. The sample yields about 6,700 clones; over 60% were counted once. The ten largest clones capture around 43% of the sample.

This clone is considered large (0.1 to 1%). Its target antigen remains unknown. Per-base qualities were not stored, and no clone one base away is much larger. The sample's time point label, decoded: cycle 4 day 1 (C4D1), after 5 to 7 weeks of nivolumab. All trial patients had relapsed after autologous stem cell transplantation, with cohorts A, B and C differing in prior brentuximab vedotin exposure. The trial cohort included fewer than 60 patients with relapsed/refractory classical Hodgkin lymphoma, and each patient had a best overall response of complete response, partial response or progressive disease. Single-agent nivolumab was administered to trial patients in the multi-cohort phase II CheckMate 205 trial. An independent review committee assessed best overall response by applying the 2007 International Working Group response criteria. PBMCs from the trial were collected at three points: immediately before nivolumab initiation (C1D1), and during therapy at cycle 2 day 1 and cycle 4 day 1. Peripheral blood was collected in 8 mL Vacutainer Cell Preparation Tubes, from which PBMCs were isolated by centrifugation and then cryopreserved.

Taken from cysteine to phenylalanine, the CDR3 has 15 residues. Of the read, only the CDR3 DNA is kept; its 45 bases are in frame from base 1. The germline V gene yields KGHSH for CDR1 and LQKENI for CDR2. V loses 3 bases, J loses 6 bases, and the germline ends lie 18 bases apart. The receptor was isolated from a human donor with classical Hodgkin lymphoma. The sequence joins TRBV18 to TRBJ2-7; the D gene cannot be resolved reliably. Sequences were derived from peripheral blood mononuclear cells (PBMCs), sampled before the fourth cycle of nivolumab. The sequenced DNA: TGTGCCAGCTCACCGCCCCAGACCGTCTTCGGCGAGCAGTACTTC. Its amino acids are CASSPPQTVFGEQYF.